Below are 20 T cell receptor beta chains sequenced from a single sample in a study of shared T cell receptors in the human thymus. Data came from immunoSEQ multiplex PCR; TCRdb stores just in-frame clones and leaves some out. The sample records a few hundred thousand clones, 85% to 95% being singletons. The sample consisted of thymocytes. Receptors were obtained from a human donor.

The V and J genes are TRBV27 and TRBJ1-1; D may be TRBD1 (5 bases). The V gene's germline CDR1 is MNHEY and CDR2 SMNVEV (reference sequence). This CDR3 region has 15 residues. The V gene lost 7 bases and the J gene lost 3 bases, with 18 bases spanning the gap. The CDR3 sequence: CASILPGAGHTEAFF. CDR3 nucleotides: TGTGCCAGCATCCTCCCCGGGGCGGGACACACTGAAGCTTTCTTT.

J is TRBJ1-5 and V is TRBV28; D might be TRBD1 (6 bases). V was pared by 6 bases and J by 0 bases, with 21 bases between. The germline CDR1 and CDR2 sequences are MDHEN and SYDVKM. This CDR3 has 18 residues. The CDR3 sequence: CASSQLGHPRHSNQPQHF. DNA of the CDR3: TGTGCCAGCAGCCAATTGGGACATCCAAGACATAGCAATCAGCCCCAGCATTTT.

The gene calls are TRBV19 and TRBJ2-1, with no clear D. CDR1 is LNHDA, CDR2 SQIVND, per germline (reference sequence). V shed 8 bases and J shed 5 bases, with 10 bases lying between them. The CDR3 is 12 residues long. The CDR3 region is CASGWPNNEQFF. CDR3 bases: TGTGCCAGTGGATGGCCCAACAATGAGCAGTTCTTC. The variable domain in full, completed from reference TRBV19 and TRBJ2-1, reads DGGITQSPKYLFRKEGQNVTLSCEQNLNHDAMYWYRQDPGQGLRLIYYSQIVNDFQKGDIAEGYSVSREKKESFPLTVTSAQKNPTAFYLCASGWPNNEQFFGPGTRLTVL.

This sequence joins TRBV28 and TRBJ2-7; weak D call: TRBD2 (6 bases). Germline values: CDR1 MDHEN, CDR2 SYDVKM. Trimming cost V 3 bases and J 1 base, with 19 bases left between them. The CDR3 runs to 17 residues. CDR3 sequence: CASSFPPGISGSYEQYF. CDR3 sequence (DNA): TGTGCCAGCAGTTTCCCTCCCGGGATTAGCGGTTCCTACGAGCAGTACTTC.

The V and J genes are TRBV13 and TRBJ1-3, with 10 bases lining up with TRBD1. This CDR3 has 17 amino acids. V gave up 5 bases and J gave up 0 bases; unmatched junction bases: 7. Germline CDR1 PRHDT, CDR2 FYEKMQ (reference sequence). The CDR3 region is CASSPGTGAISGNTIYF. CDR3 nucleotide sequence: TGTGCCAGCAGCCCAGGGACAGGGGCGATCTCTGGAAACACCATATATTTT.

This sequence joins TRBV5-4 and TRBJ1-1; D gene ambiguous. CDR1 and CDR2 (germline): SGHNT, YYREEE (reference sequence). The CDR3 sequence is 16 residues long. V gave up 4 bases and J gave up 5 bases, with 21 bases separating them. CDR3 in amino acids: CASSRNPDSLGTEAFF. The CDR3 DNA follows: TGTGCCAGCAGCAGAAACCCGGACTCTCTCGGGACTGAAGCTTTCTTT.

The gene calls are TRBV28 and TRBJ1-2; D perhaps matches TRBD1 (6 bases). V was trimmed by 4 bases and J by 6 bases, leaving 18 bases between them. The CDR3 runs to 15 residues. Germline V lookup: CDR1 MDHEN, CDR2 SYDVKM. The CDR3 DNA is TGTGCCAGCAGTTACCAGGGGCCTACGAGGAATGGCTACACCTTC. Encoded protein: CASSYQGPTRNGYTF.

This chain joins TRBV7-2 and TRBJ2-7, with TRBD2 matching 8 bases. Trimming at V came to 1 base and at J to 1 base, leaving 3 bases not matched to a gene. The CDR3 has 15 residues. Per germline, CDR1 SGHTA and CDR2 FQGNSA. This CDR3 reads CASSLVREGSYEQYF. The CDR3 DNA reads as TGTGCCAGCAGCTTAGTCCGGGAGGGATCCTACGAGCAGTACTTC.

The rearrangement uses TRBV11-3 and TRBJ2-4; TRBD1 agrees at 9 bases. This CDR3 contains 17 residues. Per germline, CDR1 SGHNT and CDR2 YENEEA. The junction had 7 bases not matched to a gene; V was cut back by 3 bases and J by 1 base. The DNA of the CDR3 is TGTGCCAGCAGCTTCAAGCGGGACAGGGATGCCAAAAACATTCAGTACTTC. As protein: CASSFKRDRDAKNIQYF.

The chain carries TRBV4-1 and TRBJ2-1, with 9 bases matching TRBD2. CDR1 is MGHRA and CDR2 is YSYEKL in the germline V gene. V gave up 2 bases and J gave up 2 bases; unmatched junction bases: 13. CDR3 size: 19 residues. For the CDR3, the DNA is TGCGCCAGCAGCCAACACGAACTAGCGGGTCGAACGGCCTACAATGAGCAGTTCTTC. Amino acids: CASSQHELAGRTAYNEQFF.

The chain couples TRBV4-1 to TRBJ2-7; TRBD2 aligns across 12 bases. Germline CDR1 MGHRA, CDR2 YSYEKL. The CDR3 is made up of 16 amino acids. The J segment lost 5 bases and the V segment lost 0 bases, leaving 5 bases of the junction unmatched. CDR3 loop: CASSQDAASGRDEQYF. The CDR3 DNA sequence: TGCGCCAGCAGCCAAGATGCGGCTAGCGGGAGGGACGAGCAGTACTTC.

CDR3 residues: CASSLTLSYEQYF. CDR3 nucleotide sequence: TGTGCCAGCAGCTTAACACTAAGCTACGAGCAGTACTTC. The V gene is TRBV7-2, the J gene TRBJ2-7, with D unresolved. This CDR3 contains 13 residues. Per germline, CDR1 SGHTA and CDR2 FQGNSA. V shed 2 bases and J shed 3 bases, with 8 bases lying between them.

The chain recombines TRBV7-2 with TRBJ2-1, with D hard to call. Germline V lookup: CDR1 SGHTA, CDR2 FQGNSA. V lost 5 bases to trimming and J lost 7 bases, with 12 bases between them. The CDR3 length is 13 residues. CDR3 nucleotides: TGTGCCAGCAGCCCTAGTTATCGAAATGAGCAGTTCTTC. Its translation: CASSPSYRNEQFF.

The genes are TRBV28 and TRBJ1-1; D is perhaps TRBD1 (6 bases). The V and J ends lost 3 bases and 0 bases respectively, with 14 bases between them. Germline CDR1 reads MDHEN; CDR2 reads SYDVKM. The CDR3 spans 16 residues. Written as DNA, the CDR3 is TGTGCCAGCAGTTTTGGGGGGGCGCATGTGAACACTGAAGCTTTCTTT. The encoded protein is CASSFGGAHVNTEAFF.

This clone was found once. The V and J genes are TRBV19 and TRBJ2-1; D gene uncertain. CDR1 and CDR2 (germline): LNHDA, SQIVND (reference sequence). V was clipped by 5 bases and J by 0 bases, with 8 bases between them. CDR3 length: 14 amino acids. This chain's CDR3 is CASSVDFSYNEQFF. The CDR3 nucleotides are TGTGCCAGTAGTGTGGATTTCTCCTACAATGAGCAGTTCTTC.

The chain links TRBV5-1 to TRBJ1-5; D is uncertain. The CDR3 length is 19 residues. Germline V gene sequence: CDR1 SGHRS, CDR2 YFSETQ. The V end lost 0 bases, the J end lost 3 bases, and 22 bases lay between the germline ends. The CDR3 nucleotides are TGCGCCAGCAGCTTGGGAGGGTCCATTGGGGAGGAGAACAATCAGCCCCAGCATTTT. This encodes CASSLGGSIGEENNQPQHF.

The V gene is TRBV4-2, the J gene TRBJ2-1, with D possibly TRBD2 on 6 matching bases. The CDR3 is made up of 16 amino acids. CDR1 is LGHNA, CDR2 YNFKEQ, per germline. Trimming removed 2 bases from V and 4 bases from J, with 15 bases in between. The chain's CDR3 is CASSQPWGLFYNEQFF. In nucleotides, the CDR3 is TGTGCCAGCAGCCAACCCTGGGGACTCTTTTACAATGAGCAGTTCTTC.

CDR3 sequence (DNA): TGTGCCAGCAGTTCTGGACAAGAACTCCCTTTTTGCTACGAGCAGTACTTC. It is translated as CASSSGQELPFCYEQYF. The chain is built from TRBV28 and TRBJ2-7; tentative D call: TRBD1 (5 bases). Germline loops: CDR1 MDHEN, CDR2 SYDVKM. The CDR3 is 17 amino acids. V shed 4 bases and J shed 3 bases, with 22 bases lying between them.

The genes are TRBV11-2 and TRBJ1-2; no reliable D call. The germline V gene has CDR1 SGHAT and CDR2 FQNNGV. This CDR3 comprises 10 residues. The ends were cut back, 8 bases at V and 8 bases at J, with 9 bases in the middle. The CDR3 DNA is TGTGCCAGCGAGCCGGAAGGCTACACCTTC. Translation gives CASEPEGYTF.

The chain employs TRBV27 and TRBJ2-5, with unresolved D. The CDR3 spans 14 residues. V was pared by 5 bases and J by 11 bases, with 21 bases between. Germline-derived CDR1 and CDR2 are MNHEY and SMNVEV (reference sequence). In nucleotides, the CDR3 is TGTGCCAGCAGTCCCCTGGCCATGTCCTTGGTTCAGTACTTC. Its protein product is CASSPLAMSLVQYF.